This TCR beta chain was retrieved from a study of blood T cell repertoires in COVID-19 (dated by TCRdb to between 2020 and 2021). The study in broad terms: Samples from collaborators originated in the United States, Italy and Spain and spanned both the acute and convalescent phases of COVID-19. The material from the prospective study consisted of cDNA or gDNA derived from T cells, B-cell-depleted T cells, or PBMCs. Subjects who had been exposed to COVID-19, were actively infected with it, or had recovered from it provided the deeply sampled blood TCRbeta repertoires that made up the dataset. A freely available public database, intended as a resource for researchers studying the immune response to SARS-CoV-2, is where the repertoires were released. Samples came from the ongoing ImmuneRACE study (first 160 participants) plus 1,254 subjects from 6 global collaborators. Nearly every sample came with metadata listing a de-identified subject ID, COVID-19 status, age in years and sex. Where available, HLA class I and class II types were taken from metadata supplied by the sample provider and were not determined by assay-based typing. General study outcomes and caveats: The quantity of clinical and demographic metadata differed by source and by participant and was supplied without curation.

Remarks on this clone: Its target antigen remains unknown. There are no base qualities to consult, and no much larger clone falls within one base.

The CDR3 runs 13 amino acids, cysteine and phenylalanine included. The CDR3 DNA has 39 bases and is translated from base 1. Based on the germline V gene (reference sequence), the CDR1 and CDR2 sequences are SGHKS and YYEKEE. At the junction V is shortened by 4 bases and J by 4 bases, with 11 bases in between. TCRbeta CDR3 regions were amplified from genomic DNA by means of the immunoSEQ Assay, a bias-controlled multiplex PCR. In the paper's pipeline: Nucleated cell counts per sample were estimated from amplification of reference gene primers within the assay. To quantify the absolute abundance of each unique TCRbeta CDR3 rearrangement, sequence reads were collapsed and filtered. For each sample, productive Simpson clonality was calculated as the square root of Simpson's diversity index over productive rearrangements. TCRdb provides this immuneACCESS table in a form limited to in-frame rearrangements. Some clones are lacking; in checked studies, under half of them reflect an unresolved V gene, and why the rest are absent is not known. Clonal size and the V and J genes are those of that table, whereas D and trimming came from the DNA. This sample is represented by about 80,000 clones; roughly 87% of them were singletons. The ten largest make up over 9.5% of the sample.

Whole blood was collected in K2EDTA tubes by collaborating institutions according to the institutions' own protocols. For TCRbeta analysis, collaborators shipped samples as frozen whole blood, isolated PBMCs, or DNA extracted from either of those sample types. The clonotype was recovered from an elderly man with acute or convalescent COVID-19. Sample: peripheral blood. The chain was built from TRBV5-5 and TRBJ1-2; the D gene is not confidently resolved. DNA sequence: TGTGCCAGCAGCCTGGATGGGCCCTATGGCTACACCTTC. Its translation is CASSLDGPYGYTF.